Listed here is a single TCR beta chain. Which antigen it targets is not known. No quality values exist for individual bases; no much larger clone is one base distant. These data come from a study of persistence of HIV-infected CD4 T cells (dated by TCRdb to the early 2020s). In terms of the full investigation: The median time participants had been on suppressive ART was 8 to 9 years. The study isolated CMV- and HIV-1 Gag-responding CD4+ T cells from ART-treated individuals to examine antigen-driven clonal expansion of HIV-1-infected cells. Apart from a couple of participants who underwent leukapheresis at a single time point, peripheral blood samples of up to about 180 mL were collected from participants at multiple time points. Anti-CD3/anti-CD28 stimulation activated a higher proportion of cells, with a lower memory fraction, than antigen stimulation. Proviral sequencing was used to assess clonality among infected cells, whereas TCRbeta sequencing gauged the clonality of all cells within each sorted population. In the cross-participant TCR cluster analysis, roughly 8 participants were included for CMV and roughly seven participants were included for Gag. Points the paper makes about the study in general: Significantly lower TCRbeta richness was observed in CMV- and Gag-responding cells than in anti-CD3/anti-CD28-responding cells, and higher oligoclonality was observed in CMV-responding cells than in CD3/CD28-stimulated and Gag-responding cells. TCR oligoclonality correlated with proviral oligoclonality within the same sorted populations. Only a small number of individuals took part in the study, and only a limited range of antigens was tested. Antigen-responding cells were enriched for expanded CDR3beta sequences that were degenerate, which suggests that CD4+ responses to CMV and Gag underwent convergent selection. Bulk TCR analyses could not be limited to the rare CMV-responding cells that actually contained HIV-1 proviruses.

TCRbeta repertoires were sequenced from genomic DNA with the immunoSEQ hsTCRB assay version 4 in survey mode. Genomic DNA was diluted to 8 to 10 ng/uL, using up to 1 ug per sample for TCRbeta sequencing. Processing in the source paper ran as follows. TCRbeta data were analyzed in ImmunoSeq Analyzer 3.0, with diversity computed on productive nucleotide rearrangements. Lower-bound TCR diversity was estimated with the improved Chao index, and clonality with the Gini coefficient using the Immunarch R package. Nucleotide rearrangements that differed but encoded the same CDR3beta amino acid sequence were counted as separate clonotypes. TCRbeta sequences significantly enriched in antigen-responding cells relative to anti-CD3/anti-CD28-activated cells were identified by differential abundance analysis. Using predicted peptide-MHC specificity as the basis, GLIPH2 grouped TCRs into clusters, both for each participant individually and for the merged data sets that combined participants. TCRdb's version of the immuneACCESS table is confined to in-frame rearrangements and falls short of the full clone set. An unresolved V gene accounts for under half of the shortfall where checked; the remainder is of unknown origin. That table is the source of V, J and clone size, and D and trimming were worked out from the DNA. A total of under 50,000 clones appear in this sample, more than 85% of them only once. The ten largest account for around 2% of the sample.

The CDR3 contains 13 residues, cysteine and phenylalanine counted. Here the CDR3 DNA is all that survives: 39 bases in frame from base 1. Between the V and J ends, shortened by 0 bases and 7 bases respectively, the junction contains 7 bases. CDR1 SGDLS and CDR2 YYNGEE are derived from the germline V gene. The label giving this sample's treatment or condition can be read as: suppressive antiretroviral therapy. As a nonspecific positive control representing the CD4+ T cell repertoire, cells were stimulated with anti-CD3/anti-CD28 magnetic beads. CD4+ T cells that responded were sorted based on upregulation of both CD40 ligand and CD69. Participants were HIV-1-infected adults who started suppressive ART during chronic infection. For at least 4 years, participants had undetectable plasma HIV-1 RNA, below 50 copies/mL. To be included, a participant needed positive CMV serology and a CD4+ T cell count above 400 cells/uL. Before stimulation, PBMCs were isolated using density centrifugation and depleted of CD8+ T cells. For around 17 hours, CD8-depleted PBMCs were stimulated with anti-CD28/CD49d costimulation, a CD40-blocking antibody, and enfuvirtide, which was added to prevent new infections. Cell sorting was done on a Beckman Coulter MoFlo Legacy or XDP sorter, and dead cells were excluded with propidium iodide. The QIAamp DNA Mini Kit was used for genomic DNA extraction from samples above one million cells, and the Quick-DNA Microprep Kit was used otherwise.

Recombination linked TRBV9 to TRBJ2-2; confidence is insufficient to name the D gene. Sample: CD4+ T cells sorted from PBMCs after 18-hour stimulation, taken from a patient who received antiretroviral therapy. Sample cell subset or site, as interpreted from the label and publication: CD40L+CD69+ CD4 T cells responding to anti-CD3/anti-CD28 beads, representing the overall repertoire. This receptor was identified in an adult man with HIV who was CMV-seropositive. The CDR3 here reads CASSVGRIGELFF. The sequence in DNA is TGTGCCAGCAGCGTAGGAAGAATCGGGGAGCTGTTTTTT.